The clone carrying this TCR beta chain was seen a few times. Its antigen is currently unknown. Isolated RNA was reverse transcribed into cDNA used as the sequencing template. The repertoire was sequenced with immunoSEQ multiplex PCR; TCRdb's copy has only in-frame clones and lacks some. Of 150,000 to 200,000 clones in the sample, around 50% were seen once. The data were obtained in a study of CD8+ T cells in alopecia areata. Overall study context: Treated patients were given 5 to 10 mg oral tofacitinib twice daily.

Study-wide results and caveats: Sharing of TCRs across patients appeared less clear than in mice, possibly for HLA-related reasons.

Trimming left V 5 bases short and J 7 bases short, with 18 bases between. The CDR3 has 14 amino acids. Germline V gives CDR1 SEHNR, CDR2 FQNEAQ (reference sequence). Specimens obtained from alopecia areata patients comprised lesional scalp punch biopsies and peripheral blood. This sequence was found in a human donor with alopecia areata. The source was CD4+ T cells sorted from blood, collected at week 0. The chain employs TRBV7-9 and TRBJ2-7, with D maybe TRBD1 (6 bases). This chain's CDR3 is CASSQLYRVGEQYF. The CDR3 region has the DNA TGTGCCAGCAGCCAACTTTACAGGGTGGGGGAGCAGTACTTC.